This T cell receptor (beta chain) was identified during a study of CD8 T cells in Susac syndrome. Sequencing of TCR beta was carried out in blood CD8+ and CD4+ T cells. Random hexamers primed reverse transcription of about 0.45 to 1 ug RNA. From the immunoSEQ multiplex PCR reads, TCRdb called clonotypes with MiXCR, one entry per CDR3 protein. The sample shows about 190,000 distinct CDR3 sequences, approximately 95% of them seen only once. This clonotype has only one observation. Trimming left V 4 bases short and J 0 bases short, with 7 bases between. Germline V gene sequence: CDR1 GTSNPN, CDR2 SVGIG (reference sequence). The CDR3 loop spans 14 amino acids.

The J gene is TRBJ2-6, the V gene TRBV30; the D is unclear. This clonotype was sampled from a human donor in good health. The sequencing sample was made of CD4+ T cells from PBMCs. CDR3 loop: CAWTRSSGANVLTF. DNA of the CDR3: TGTGCCTGGACGCGGTCCTCTGGGGCCAACGTCCTGACTTTC. The variable domain in full, with the rest retrieved from reference TRBV30 and TRBJ2-6, is SQTIHQWPATLVQPVGSPLSLECTVEGTSNPNLYWYRQAAGRGLQLLFYSVGIGQISSEVPQNLSASRPQDRQFILSSKKLLLSDSGFYLCAWTRSSGANVLTFGAGSRLTVL.